These T cell receptor beta chains were read from a single sample in a study of cytomegalovirus exposure and HLA in healthy donors. This table comes from immunoSEQ multiplex PCR, and its TCRdb copy is limited to in-frame clones, with some not included. The sample yields around 160,000 clones, roughly 80% seen once. Sequenced: PBMCs. Receptors were obtained from a male donor in good health and CMV-seropositive. The conserved cysteine and the conserved F or W are not part of the CDR3 here.

>TRBV4-3
ASSQEDRGLKNTEAF
>TRBV28
ASSIQGFHGYT
>TRBV2
ASSEAGGSGELF
>TRBV10-3
AISESAGLGGEQY
>TRBV9
ASSVGAGEAF
>TRBV5-6
ASVRGRTDTQY
>TRBV7-9
ASSLPEGTGPKTQY
>TRBV6-1
ASSDNTGGNTEAF
>TRBV5-6
ASSLARGAEAF
>TRBV6-6
ASRKTDPEAF
>TRBV10-3
AAHGQGERAYEQY
>TRBV29-1
SVGQGANHGYT
>TRBV28
ASSSPGGLRRDEQF
>TRBV18
ASSPEGTGAQPQH
>TRBV27
ASTLRAGTGEAF
>TRBV2
ASIQRGVYNEQF
>TRBV7-7
ASSFLAGGPIETQY
>TRBV10-1
ASSESGQGEAF
>TRBV7-9
ASSSRRGYGYT
>TRBV28
ASSFLGQKNTEAF
>TRBV5-1
ASSLAGGEGNTIY
>TRBV10-3
AISESGGNSPLH
>TRBV18
ASSPGQGAENEQY
>TRBV7-9
ASSPGEGRDYGYT
>TRBV25-1
ASRSGGYGYT
>TRBV13
ASSLSGSSPLH
>TRBV10-3
AISEIQPTLYGYT
>TRBV6-5
ASSYEGANTNEQF
>TRBV30
AWSRSWTSGRTDTQY
>TRBV6-5
ASSSLVFVTEAF
>TRBV9
ASSLGTSGGQETQY
>TRBV18
ASSLLDRAANYGYT
>TRBV5-4
ASSTTGGQETQY
>TRBV29-1
SVEVIGVNEKLF
>TRBV27
ASSTSLADGYT
>TRBV7-9
ASSRTTGPGQPQH
>TRBV9
ASSVEGSGSYGYT
>TRBV7-2
ASSIQGPFSGNTIY
>TRBV27
ASSSPGTSTDTQY
>TRBV7-9
ASTLTPEGTQY